This is a list of T cell receptor beta chains from one sample in a study of shared clonotypes between healthy human individuals. Clones were sequenced by immunoSEQ multiplex PCR, and TCRdb holds only the in-frame ones, with some missing. The sample contains about 2,500,000 clones, roughly 92% of which appear only once. Sequences were obtained from naive CD4+ T cells sorted from blood. The receptor source for this set is a man between 18 and 29 years old in good health. The CDR3 runs from the conserved cysteine through the conserved F or W. The D gene is left open where the match is weak. The size entry is marked missing in some rows and otherwise reads once, few, many or a size class.

size	D	V	J	CDR3	DNA
NA	TRBD2	TRBV5-1	TRBJ2-7	CASRLWEGLYEQYF	TGCGCCAGCAGGCTGTGGGAGGGCCTCTACGAGCAGTACTTC
NA	TRBD1	TRBV5-4	TRBJ2-2	CASSHTGTGVTGELFF	TGTGCCAGCAGCCATACCGGGACAGGGGTCACCGGGGAGCTGTTTTTT
NA	TRBD1	TRBV18	TRBJ2-1	CASSQDRDSSYNEQFF	TGTGCCAGCTCACAAGACAGGGATAGCTCCTACAATGAGCAGTTCTTC
NA	NA	TRBV5-1	TRBJ2-5	CASSLEAETQYF	TGCGCCAGCAGCCTGGAGGCGGAGACCCAGTACTTC
NA	NA	TRBV18	TRBJ2-2	CASSPQRRYPTGELFF	TGTGCCAGCTCACCACAAAGGCGCTATCCCACCGGGGAGCTGTTTTTT
few	NA	TRBV6-5	TRBJ1-1	CASSNYGTRNTEAFF	TGTGCCAGCAGCAACTACGGGACAAGGAACACTGAAGCTTTCTTT
few	TRBD1	TRBV30	TRBJ1-5	CASGQGLQPQHF	TGTGCCTCTGGACAGGGCCTTCAGCCCCAGCATTTT
NA	TRBD2	TRBV2	TRBJ2-1	CASSGASGRAGEQFF	TGTGCCAGCAGTGGGGCTAGCGGGAGGGCGGGTGAGCAGTTCTTC
once	TRBD1	TRBV19	TRBJ1-1	CASGSGTGGKYTEAFF	TGTGCCAGTGGATCCGGGACAGGGGGCAAATACACTGAAGCTTTCTTT
NA	NA	TRBV7-2	TRBJ1-2	CASSQGRANYGYTF	TGTGCCAGCAGCCAAGGACGGGCTAACTATGGCTACACCTTC
NA	NA	TRBV19	TRBJ1-5	CASGGVGNQPQHF	TGTGCCAGTGGGGGAGTCGGCAATCAGCCCCAGCATTTT
once	NA	TRBV5-1	TRBJ2-7	CASSLWGSDSYEQYF	TGCGCCAGCAGCTTGTGGGGGTCAGACTCCTACGAGCAGTACTTC
NA	TRBD2	TRBV4-1	TRBJ2-5	CASSQPSGGGGETQYF	TGCGCCAGCAGCCAACCAAGCGGGGGCGGGGGGGAGACCCAGTACTTC
few	TRBD1	TRBV5-1	TRBJ1-3	CASSLAGTDSGNTIYF	TGCGCCAGCAGCTTGGCCGGGACAGACTCTGGAAACACCATATATTTT
NA	NA	TRBV30	TRBJ1-5	CAWSPDINQPQHF	TGTGCCTGGAGTCCCGACATTAATCAGCCCCAGCATTTT
NA	NA	TRBV7-9	TRBJ2-1	CASSFSEQFF	TGTGCCAGCAGCTTCAGTGAGCAGTTCTTC
once	TRBD2	TRBV15	TRBJ2-3	CATSRPGTSGGTDTQYF	TGTGCCACCAGCAGACCTGGGACTAGCGGGGGCACAGATACGCAGTATTTT
NA	TRBD1	TRBV19	TRBJ2-7	CASSARTGKLQTYEQYF	TGTGCCAGTAGTGCCCGGACAGGTAAATTACAAACCTACGAGCAGTACTTC
NA	NA	TRBV5-4	TRBJ1-1	CASSLANPNTEAFF	TGTGCCAGCAGCTTGGCCAACCCCAACACTGAAGCTTTCTTT
NA	NA	TRBV18	TRBJ1-1	CASEGGNTEAFF	TGTGCCAGCGAGGGGGGAAACACTGAAGCTTTCTTT
NA	NA	TRBV5-6	TRBJ1-3	CASSYLTGTGNTIYF	TGTGCCAGCAGCTACCTGACAGGCACTGGAAACACCATATATTTT
NA	NA	TRBV19	TRBJ1-4	CASGQWPNEKLFF	TGTGCCAGCGGACAGTGGCCTAATGAAAAACTGTTTTTT
NA	TRBD1	TRBV27	TRBJ1-1	CASSLGQGWNTEAFF	TGTGCCAGCAGTTTGGGACAGGGGTGGAACACTGAAGCTTTCTTT
once	TRBD1	TRBV7-3	TRBJ2-3	CASSRRTGNVPDTQYF	TGTGCCAGCAGCCGACGGACAGGGAATGTCCCAGATACGCAGTATTTT
NA	TRBD2	TRBV28	TRBJ2-3	CASSGTSGGMWYGQYF	TGTGCCAGCAGCGGGACTAGCGGGGGGATGTGGTATGGGCAGTATTTT
NA	TRBD1	TRBV29-1	TRBJ1-2	CSVARTGVNYGYTF	TGCAGCGTTGCAAGGACAGGGGTAAACTATGGCTACACCTTC
few	TRBD2	TRBV4-1	TRBJ2-3	CASSQNSGGLTDTQYF	TGCGCCAGCAGCCAGAATAGCGGGGGCCTCACGGATACGCAGTATTTT
NA	TRBD2	TRBV9	TRBJ2-2	CASRAHPGGGTGELFF	TGTGCCAGCAGAGCCCACCCGGGGGGAGGGACCGGGGAGCTGTTTTTT